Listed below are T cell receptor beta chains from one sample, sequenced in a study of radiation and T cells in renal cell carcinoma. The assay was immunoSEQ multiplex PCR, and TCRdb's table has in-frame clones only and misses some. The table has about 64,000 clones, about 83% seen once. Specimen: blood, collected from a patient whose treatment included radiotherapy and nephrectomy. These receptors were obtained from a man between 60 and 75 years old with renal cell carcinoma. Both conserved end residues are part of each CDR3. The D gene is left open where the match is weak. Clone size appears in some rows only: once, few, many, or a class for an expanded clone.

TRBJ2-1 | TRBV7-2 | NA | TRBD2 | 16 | CASSLDGGGANNEQFF | TGTGCCAGCAGCTTAGATGGCGGGGGGGCCAACAATGAGCAGTTCTTC
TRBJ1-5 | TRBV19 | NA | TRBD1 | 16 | CASSIEGQGSNQPQHF | TGTGCCAGTAGTATAGAGGGACAGGGGAGCAATCAGCCCCAGCATTTT
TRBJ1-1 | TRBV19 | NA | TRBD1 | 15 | CASSLGQGYNTEAFF | TGTGCCAGTAGTCTGGGACAGGGCTACAACACTGAAGCTTTCTTT
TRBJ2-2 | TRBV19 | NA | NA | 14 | CASSIRADGGELFF | TGTGCCAGTAGTATAAGGGCGGACGGCGGGGAGCTGTTTTTT
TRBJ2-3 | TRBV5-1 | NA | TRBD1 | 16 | CASRYGTGTFTDTQYF | TGCGCCAGCAGATACGGGACAGGGACATTCACAGATACGCAGTATTTT
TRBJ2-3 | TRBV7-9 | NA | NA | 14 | CASTRDSSTDTQYF | TGTGCCAGCACCCGGGACTCTAGCACAGATACGCAGTATTTT
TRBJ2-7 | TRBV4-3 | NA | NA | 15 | CASSQSPQGSYEQYF | TGCGCCAGCAGCCAGAGTCCCCAGGGATCCTACGAGCAGTACTTC
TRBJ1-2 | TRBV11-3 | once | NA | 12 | CASSMGQSGYTF | TGTGCCAGCAGCATGGGACAATCTGGCTACACCTTC
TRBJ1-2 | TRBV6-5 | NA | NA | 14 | CASSPPGIGYGYTF | TGTGCCAGCAGCCCCCCAGGGATAGGCTATGGCTACACCTTC
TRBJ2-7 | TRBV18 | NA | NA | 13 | CASSPGTTYEQYF | TGTGCCAGCTCACCGGGCACGACCTACGAGCAGTACTTC
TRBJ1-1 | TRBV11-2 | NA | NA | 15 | CASTSRGGTGTEAFF | TGTGCCAGCACTTCCCGGGGGGGGACGGGCACTGAAGCTTTCTTT
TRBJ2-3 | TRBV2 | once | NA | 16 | CASSEGSSGVTDTQYF | TGTGCCAGCAGTGAGGGGAGTTCAGGAGTGACAGATACGCAGTATTTT
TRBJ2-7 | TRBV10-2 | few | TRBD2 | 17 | CARPNGGADIHYYEQYF | TGCGCCAGGCCTAACGGGGGGGCAGACATTCACTATTACGAGCAGTACTTC
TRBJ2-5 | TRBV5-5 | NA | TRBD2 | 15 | CASSLAVLAGGTQYF | TGTGCCAGCAGCTTGGCGGTACTAGCGGGCGGGACCCAGTACTTC
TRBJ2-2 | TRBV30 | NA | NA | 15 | CAWQLTSVNTGELFF | TGTGCCTGGCAATTAACTAGTGTCAACACCGGGGAGCTGTTTTTT
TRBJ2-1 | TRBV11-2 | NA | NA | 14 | CASSSNTRVNEQFF | TGTGCCAGCAGCTCGAACACTAGAGTCAATGAGCAGTTCTTC
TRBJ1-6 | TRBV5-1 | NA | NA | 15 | CASSQAGLGDSPLHF | TGCGCCAGCAGCCAGGCAGGGCTTGGGGATTCACCCCTCCACTTT
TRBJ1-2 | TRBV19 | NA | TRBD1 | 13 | CASNPDRTYGYTF | TGTGCCAGCAATCCGGACAGGACCTATGGCTACACCTTC
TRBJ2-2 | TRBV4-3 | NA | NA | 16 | CASSQRLSGNTGELFF | TGCGCCAGCAGCCAACGCCTTAGCGGTAACACCGGGGAGCTGTTTTTT
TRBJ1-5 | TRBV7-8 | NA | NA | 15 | CASSQQLYSNQPQHF | TGTGCCAGCAGTCAACAGCTATATAGCAATCAGCCCCAGCATTTT
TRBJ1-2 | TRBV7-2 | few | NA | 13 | CASSQERVGGYTF | TGTGCCAGCAGCCAAGAGAGAGTCGGTGGCTACACCTTC
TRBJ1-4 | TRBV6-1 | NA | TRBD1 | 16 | CASSEAAGTGDEKLFF | TGTGCCAGCAGTGAAGCTGCCGGGACAGGCGATGAAAAACTGTTTTTT
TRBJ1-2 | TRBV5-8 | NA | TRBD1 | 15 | CASSHNRQGSYGYTF | TGTGCCAGCAGCCATAACCGACAGGGGAGCTATGGCTACACCTTC
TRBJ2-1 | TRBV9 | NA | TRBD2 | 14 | CASSVEGLLNEQFF | TGTGCCAGCAGCGTAGAGGGACTACTCAATGAGCAGTTCTTC
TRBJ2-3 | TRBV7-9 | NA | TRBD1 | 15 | CASSPPDRSTDTQYF | TGTGCCAGCAGCCCGCCGGACAGGAGCACAGATACGCAGTATTTT
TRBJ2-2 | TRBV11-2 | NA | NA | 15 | CASSFEYRGTGELFF | TGTGCCAGCAGCTTTGAGTATCGTGGCACCGGGGAGCTGTTTTTT
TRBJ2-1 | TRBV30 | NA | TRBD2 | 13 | CACGTSGNNEQFF | TGTGCCTGCGGGACTAGCGGGAACAATGAGCAGTTCTTC
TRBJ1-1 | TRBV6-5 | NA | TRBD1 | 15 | CASSYSGTANTEAFF | TGTGCCAGCAGTTACTCGGGGACAGCGAACACTGAAGCTTTCTTT